Each of the 31 T cell receptor beta chains below was sequenced from the same sample in a study of CD8 T cells in Susac syndrome. With random hexamers, 0.5 to 1 ug RNA was reverse transcribed. One entry per CDR3 protein results from TCRdb running MiXCR on the immunoSEQ multiplex PCR reads. The sample lists about 84,000 distinct CDR3 sequences, about 93% occurring once. The sequencing input was CD8+ T cells from PBMCs. All receptors derive from a human donor in good health.

The chain recombines TRBV29-1 with TRBJ2-7, with D hard to call. Between the trimmed V and J ends, which lost 5 bases and 0 bases, there was a span of 11 bases. The CDR3 sequence is 13 residues long. The germline CDR1 and CDR2 sequences are SQVTM and ANQGSEA. The CDR3 here is CSVRISSSYEQYF. CDR3 DNA: TGCAGCGTTAGGATCTCCTCCTCCTACGAGCAGTACTTC.

The chain links TRBV4-2 to TRBJ2-2; 11 bases are a match to TRBD2. J gave up 3 bases and V 4 bases, and 4 bases lay outside the gene matches. The length of the CDR3 is 16 residues. Germline V lookup: CDR1 LGHNA, CDR2 YNFKEQ. This CDR3 reads CASSPLAGGYTGELFF. Here the CDR3 DNA reads TGTGCCAGCAGCCCGTTAGCGGGGGGGTACACCGGGGAGCTGTTTTTT.

This chain joins TRBV12-3 or TRBV12-4 and TRBJ2-7, with D possibly called TRBD1 or TRBD2 (6 bases each). The CDR3 totals 18 residues. Trimming took off 5 bases at V and 0 bases at J, with 23 bases between the two ends. CDR3: CASSHPPDRNGGSYEQYF. The CDR3 DNA reads TGTGCCAGCAGTCACCCACCCGACAGGAACGGGGGCTCCTACGAGCAGTACTTC.

This clonotype is a singleton in its sample. The chain is built from TRBV20-1 and TRBJ1-2, with D possibly TRBD1 on 5 matching bases. Looked up from germline, CDR1 is DFQATT and CDR2 is SNEGSKA (reference sequence). The CDR3 contains 13 residues. The V end was cut by 0 bases, the J end by 8 bases, with 13 bases between. CDR3 sequence (DNA): TGCAGTGCTAGAGAAGGCCTCGGGGCGGGCTACACCTTC. Its protein is CSAREGLGAGYTF.

The genes are TRBV6-6 and TRBJ2-2; D gene ambiguous. Trimming pared 0 bases from V and 7 bases from J, leaving 3 bases between. The CDR3 is 12 amino acids. Germline V lookup: CDR1 MNHNY, CDR2 SVGAGI (reference sequence). The CDR3 here is CASSYSVGELFF. CDR3 in DNA: TGTGCCAGCAGTTACTCTGTCGGGGAGCTGTTTTTT.

CDR3 nucleotides: TGTGCCAGCAGTCGCCTGACAGGGAGGGGAACTAATGAAAAACTGTTTTTT. Its protein product is CASSRLTGRGTNEKLFF. V is TRBV27 and J is TRBJ1-4, with 7 bases fitting TRBD1. V was clipped by 5 bases and J by 1 base; unmatched bases: 10. The germline V gene has CDR1 MNHEY and CDR2 SMNVEV (reference sequence). The CDR3 sequence is 17 residues long.

The genes are TRBV15 and TRBJ1-2; TRBD1 agrees at 7 bases. The CDR3 is made up of 15 amino acids. Germline V lookup: CDR1 LNHNV, CDR2 YYDKDF (reference sequence). The J segment lost 2 bases and the V segment lost 0 bases, leaving 3 bases of the junction unmatched. The CDR3 loop is CATSREPGGNYGYTF. The CDR3, as DNA: TGTGCCACCAGCAGAGAACCAGGGGGAAACTATGGCTACACCTTC.

The chain recombines TRBV13 with TRBJ2-7; TRBD1 aligns across 9 bases. The CDR3 has 14 amino acids. The V gene's germline CDR1 is PRHDT and CDR2 FYEKMQ (reference sequence). With 6 bases clipped from V and 4 bases from J, the junction kept 7 bases outside the gene matches. The CDR3 is CASSGDRENYEQYF. The CDR3 nucleotides are TGTGCCAGCAGTGGGGACAGGGAAAATTACGAGCAGTACTTC. The full variable domain, completed using reference TRBV13 and TRBJ2-7, is AAGVIQSPRHLIKEKRETATLKCYPIPRHDTVYWYQQGPGQDPQFLISFYEKMQSDKGSIPDRFSAQQFSDYHSELNMSSLELGDSALYFCASSGDRENYEQYFGPGTRLTVT.

DNA for the CDR3: TGTGCCAGCAGTCCGGGGGGGTCCTACAATGAGCAGTTCTTC. Its translation is CASSPGGSYNEQFF. The rearrangement joins TRBV27 to TRBJ2-1; 8 positions match TRBD2. Per the germline V gene, CDR1 is MNHEY and CDR2 is SMNVEV (reference sequence). The CDR3 runs 14 residues. V was clipped by 5 bases and J by 1 base; unmatched bases: 1.

The chain employs TRBV20-1 and TRBJ2-7; D is perhaps TRBD2 (6 bases). Trimming shortened V by 5 bases and J by 1 base, and 9 bases separated the two germline ends. CDR3 length equals 12 residues. CDR1 and CDR2 (germline): DFQATT, SNEGSKA (reference sequence). CDR3 loop: CSASRGSYEQYF. CDR3 nucleotides: TGCAGTGCTTCTCGGGGGTCCTACGAGCAGTACTTC.

CDR3 in DNA: TGTGCCAGCAGCTTGGTAAGGAGCTCCTACGAGCAGTACTTC. This encodes CASSLVRSSYEQYF. The rearrangement joins TRBV5-6 to TRBJ2-7; unclear D gene. V was shortened by 0 bases and J by 0 bases, with 7 bases between the two germline ends. This CDR3 is 14 amino acids long. From germline, CDR1 is SGHDT and CDR2 YYEEEE.

The rearrangement links TRBV5-1 to TRBJ1-2; D is ambiguous. Trimming removed 0 bases at V and 2 bases at J, with 8 bases between. The CDR3 is made up of 14 amino acids. Germline loops: CDR1 SGHRS, CDR2 YFSETQ. The CDR3 DNA follows: TGCGCCAGCAGCTTGGATTCGGGGAACTATGGCTACACCTTC. Its translation is CASSLDSGNYGYTF.

The chain is built from TRBV19 and TRBJ1-2, with D maybe TRBD1 (6 bases). This CDR3 is 13 amino acids long. Per germline, CDR1 LNHDA and CDR2 SQIVND (reference sequence). Between the trimmed V and J ends, which lost 6 bases and 8 bases, there was a span of 16 bases. CDR3 amino acids: CASRVRTVGGYTF. The CDR3 DNA follows: TGTGCCAGTAGGGTCCGGACAGTCGGCGGCTACACCTTC.

The chain joins TRBV12-3 or TRBV12-4 to TRBJ2-1, with D possibly matching TRBD2 (6 bases). This CDR3 is built from 16 residues. V shed 6 bases and J shed 4 bases, with 19 bases lying between them. CDR3 bases: TGTGCCAGCAGCCTAACGGGACTCACGGGATACAATGAGCAGTTCTTC. As protein: CASSLTGLTGYNEQFF.

This clonotype occurred once. The CDR3 DNA is TGTGCCAGCAGCTTCTTGGGACTCTTGGCAGATACGCAGTATTTT. The encoded protein is CASSFLGLLADTQYF. The rearrangement uses TRBV7-2 and TRBJ2-3, with a tentative D call TRBD2 (6 bases). The V gene lost 3 bases and the J gene lost 4 bases, with 14 bases spanning the gap. From germline, CDR1 is SGHTA and CDR2 FQGNSA. The CDR3 contains 15 residues.

In DNA, the CDR3 is TGTGCCAGTAGTACGTGGACAGCTTCGGAGACCCAGTACTTC. This encodes CASSTWTASETQYF. V gene TRBV19 combines with J gene TRBJ2-5, with a tentative D call TRBD1 (6 bases). V was shortened by 4 bases and J by 5 bases, with 14 bases between the two germline ends. This CDR3 has 14 amino acids. Germline loops: CDR1 LNHDA, CDR2 SQIVND (reference sequence).

The chain uses TRBV19 and TRBJ2-5; D possibly corresponds to TRBD2 (7 bases). Germline assignment: CDR1 LNHDA and CDR2 SQIVND (reference sequence). The ends were cut back, 5 bases at V and 5 bases at J, with 24 bases in the middle. The CDR3 loop spans 17 amino acids. The CDR3 DNA is TGTGCCAGTAGTTCTAGCGGAGGGGGGGGATGGTTTGAGACCCAGTACTTC. This encodes CASSSSGGGGWFETQYF.

The chain recombines TRBV2 with TRBJ2-3, with TRBD1 matching over 8 bases. V was pared by 6 bases and J by 3 bases, with 5 bases of the junction left unmatched. This CDR3 spans 14 amino acids. Germline-derived CDR1 and CDR2 are SNHLY and FYNNEI. The CDR3 loop is CASREQGATDTQYF. DNA for the CDR3: TGTGCCAGCAGGGAGCAGGGGGCGACAGATACGCAGTATTTT.

This chain connects TRBV12-3 or TRBV12-4 to TRBJ2-5; D remains unclear. The CDR3 covers 11 residues. The V gene lost 9 bases and the J gene lost 4 bases, with 9 bases spanning the gap. CDR3: CASGVRETQYF. CDR3 coding DNA: TGTGCCAGTGGTGTTCGAGAGACCCAGTACTTC.

This rearrangement joins TRBV12-3 or TRBV12-4 to TRBJ2-7; D is undetermined. With 3 bases removed from V and 6 bases from J, the gap between germline ends came to 12 bases. The CDR3 runs to 13 residues. As DNA, the CDR3 is TGTGCCAGCAGTTTGGCAGCAGCCCGCGAGCAGTACTTC. Its translation: CASSLAAAREQYF.

The rearrangement uses TRBV9 and TRBJ2-1, with D uncertain. V lost 6 bases and J 7 bases, leaving 5 bases between the germline ends. The CDR3 has 10 residues. The germline CDR1 and CDR2 sequences are SGDLS and YYNGEE. The CDR3 region has the DNA TGTGCCAGCACCGGGAATGAGCAGTTCTTC. The encoded protein is CASTGNEQFF.

This clonotype was picked up a small number of times. The V call is TRBV6-1, the J call TRBJ2-7; D is undetermined. This CDR3 region has 13 residues. Germline CDR1 reads MNHNS; CDR2 reads SASEGT. Trimming pared 7 bases from V and 5 bases from J, leaving 15 bases between. CDR3 sequence: CASTTSSENEQYF. For the CDR3, the DNA is TGTGCCAGCACGACCAGCTCTGAGAACGAGCAGTACTTC.

The chain uses TRBV29-1 and TRBJ1-3; D unclear. CDR1 SQVTM and CDR2 ANQGSEA come from the germline V gene. The CDR3 contains 13 residues. V was trimmed by 4 bases and J by 3 bases, leaving 10 bases between them. The CDR3 DNA is TGCAGCGTTGTAAGGGAGGGTGGAAACACCATATATTTT. Residues: CSVVREGGNTIYF.

This chain links TRBV18 with TRBJ2-7, with D possibly matching TRBD1 (5 bases). This CDR3 contains 12 residues. Germline V gene lookup returns CDR1 KGHSH and CDR2 LQKENI. The germline V and J ends were trimmed by 6 bases and 5 bases, with 11 bases remaining between them. The CDR3 DNA reads TGTGCCAGCTCTCTAAAAGGGGACGAGCAGTACTTC. Translation: CASSLKGDEQYF.

The chain employs TRBV5-1 and TRBJ1-6, with D possibly matching TRBD1 (6 bases). This CDR3 spans 14 amino acids. The V gene's germline CDR1 is SGHRS and CDR2 YFSETQ. V lost 0 bases, J lost 6 bases, and 7 bases lay in between. CDR3 sequence reads: CASSLGQVNSPLHF. Here the CDR3 DNA reads TGCGCCAGCAGCTTGGGACAGGTTAATTCACCCCTCCACTTT.

CDR3 nucleotide sequence: TGTGCCAGCAGCCAAGGACTACCGGCCCAGTACTTC. Protein product: CASSQGLPAQYF. V usage is TRBV3-1 and J usage is TRBJ2-5, with a possible D match to TRBD2 (5 bases). The V end was cut by 1 base, the J end by 9 bases, with 9 bases between. The V gene's germline CDR1 is LGHDT and CDR2 YNNKEL (reference sequence). The CDR3 is made up of 12 amino acids.

V is TRBV20-1 and J is TRBJ1-1; no clear D. Germline values: CDR1 DFQATT, CDR2 SNEGSKA (reference sequence). The CDR3 covers 14 residues. Trimming pared 2 bases from V and 0 bases from J, leaving 10 bases between. The CDR3 bases are TGCAGTGCTAGAATTGAGGACCTGAACACTGAAGCTTTCTTT. Translated, it gives CSARIEDLNTEAFF.

The gene calls are TRBV19 and TRBJ1-1; D remains unclear. CDR1 and CDR2 (germline): LNHDA, SQIVND (reference sequence). Trimming removed 5 bases at V and 1 base at J, with 5 bases between. This CDR3 has 12 residues. CDR3 in DNA: TGTGCCAGTAGTGGCAGGAACACTGAAGCTTTCTTT. As protein: CASSGRNTEAFF.

This clonotype occurred once. The chain joins TRBV12-3 or TRBV12-4 to TRBJ1-5; TRBD1 might be the D (6 bases). The V and J ends lost 3 bases and 6 bases respectively, with 12 bases between them. The CDR3 has 14 amino acids. CDR3 in amino acids: CASSLGAHSQPQHF. CDR3 DNA: TGTGCCAGCAGTTTGGGGGCACACAGTCAGCCCCAGCATTTT.

V is TRBV4-1 and J is TRBJ1-2, with D tentatively TRBD1 (5 bases). Per germline, CDR1 MGHRA and CDR2 YSYEKL. V was cut by 3 bases and J by 2 bases, with 13 bases left in between. The CDR3 is made up of 15 amino acids. The CDR3 loop is CASSQETDENYGYTF. CDR3 nucleotides: TGCGCCAGCAGCCAGGAGACAGACGAAAACTATGGCTACACCTTC.

J is TRBJ2-7 and V is TRBV7-8; 8 nucleotides line up with TRBD2. Germline CDR1 SGHVS, CDR2 FQNEAQ. The CDR3 runs 15 residues. Losses at the gene ends were 5 bases for V and 2 bases for J; bases not matched to a gene: 8. CDR3 nucleotides: TGTGCCAGCAGCATCGCCGGGGGGGATGCCTACGAGCAGTACTTC. As protein: CASSIAGGDAYEQYF. Drawing the rest from reference TRBV7-8 and TRBJ2-7, the complete variable domain is GAGVSQSPRYKVAKRGQDVALRCDPISGHVSLFWYQQALGQGPEFLTYFQNEAQLDKSGLPSDRFFAERPEGSVSTLKIQRTQQEDSAVYLCASSIAGGDAYEQYFGPGTRLTVT.